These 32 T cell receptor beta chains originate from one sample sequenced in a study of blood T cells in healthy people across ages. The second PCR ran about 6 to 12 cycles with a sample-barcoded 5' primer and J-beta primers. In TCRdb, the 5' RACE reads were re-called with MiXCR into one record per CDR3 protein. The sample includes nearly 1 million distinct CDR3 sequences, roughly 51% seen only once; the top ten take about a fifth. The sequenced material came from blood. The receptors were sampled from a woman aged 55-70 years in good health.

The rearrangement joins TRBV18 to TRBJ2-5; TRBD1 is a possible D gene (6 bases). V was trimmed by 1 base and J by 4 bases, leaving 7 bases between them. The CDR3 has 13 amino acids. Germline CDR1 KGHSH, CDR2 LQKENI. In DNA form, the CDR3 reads TGTGCCAGCTCACCACAACAGGGAGAGACCCAGTACTTC. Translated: CASSPQQGETQYF. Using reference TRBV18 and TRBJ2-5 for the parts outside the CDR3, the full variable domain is NAGVMQNPRHLVRRRGQEARLRCSPMKGHSHVYWYRQLPEEGLKFMVYLQKENIIDESGMPKERFSAEFPKEGPSILRIQQVVRGDSAAYFCASSPQQGETQYFGPGTRLLVL.

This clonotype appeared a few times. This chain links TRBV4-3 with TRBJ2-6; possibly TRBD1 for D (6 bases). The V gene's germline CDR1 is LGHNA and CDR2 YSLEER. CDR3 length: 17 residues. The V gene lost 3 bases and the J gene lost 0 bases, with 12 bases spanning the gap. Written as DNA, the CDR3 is TGCGCCAGCAGCCACGGACAGTTTTTCTCTGGGGCCAACGTCCTGACTTTC. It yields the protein CASSHGQFFSGANVLTF.

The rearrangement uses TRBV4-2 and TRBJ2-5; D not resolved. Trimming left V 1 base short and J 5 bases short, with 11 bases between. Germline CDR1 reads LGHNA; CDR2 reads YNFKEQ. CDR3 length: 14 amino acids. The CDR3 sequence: CASSQAQLGETQYF. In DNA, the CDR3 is TGTGCCAGCAGCCAAGCTCAGCTTGGGGAGACCCAGTACTTC.

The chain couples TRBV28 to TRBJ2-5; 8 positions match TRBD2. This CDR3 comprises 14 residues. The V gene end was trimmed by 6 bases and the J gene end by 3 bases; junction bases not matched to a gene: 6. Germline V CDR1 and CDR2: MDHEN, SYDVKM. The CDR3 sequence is CASSTLADKETQYF. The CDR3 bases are TGTGCCAGCAGCACACTAGCGGATAAAGAGACCCAGTACTTC. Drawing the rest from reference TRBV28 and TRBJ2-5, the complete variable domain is DVKVTQSSRYLVKRTGEKVFLECVQDMDHENMFWYRQDPGLGLRLIYFSYDVKMKEKGDIPEGYSVSREKKERFSLILESASTNQTSMYLCASSTLADKETQYFGPGTRLLVL.

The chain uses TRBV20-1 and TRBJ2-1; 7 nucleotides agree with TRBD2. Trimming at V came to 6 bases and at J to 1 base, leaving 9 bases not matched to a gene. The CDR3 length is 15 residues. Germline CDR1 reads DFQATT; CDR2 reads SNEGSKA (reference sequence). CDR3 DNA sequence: TGCAGTGCCCGAGGGGCTAGCGGTTCCTACAATGAGCAGTTCTTC. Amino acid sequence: CSARGASGSYNEQFF.

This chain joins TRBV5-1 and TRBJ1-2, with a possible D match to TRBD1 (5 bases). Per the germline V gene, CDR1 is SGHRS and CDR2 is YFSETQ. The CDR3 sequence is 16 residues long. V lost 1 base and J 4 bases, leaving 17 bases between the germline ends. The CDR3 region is CASSLHTSGTVYGYTF. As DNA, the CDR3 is TGCGCCAGCAGCTTGCACACCTCCGGGACGGTCTATGGCTACACCTTC.

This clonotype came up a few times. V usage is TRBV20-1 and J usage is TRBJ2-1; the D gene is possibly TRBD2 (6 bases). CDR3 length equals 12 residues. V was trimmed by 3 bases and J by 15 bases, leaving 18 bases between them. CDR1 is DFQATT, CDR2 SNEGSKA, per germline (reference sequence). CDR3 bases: TGCAGTGCTAGGATCGGGAGCGGATTGCGGTTCTTC. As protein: CSARIGSGLRFF.

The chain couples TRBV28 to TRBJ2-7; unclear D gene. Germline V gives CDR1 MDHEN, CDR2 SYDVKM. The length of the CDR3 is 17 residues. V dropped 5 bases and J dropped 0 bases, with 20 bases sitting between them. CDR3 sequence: CASSPMDALGLSYEQYF. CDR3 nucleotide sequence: TGTGCCAGCAGTCCCATGGATGCGTTGGGCCTCTCCTACGAGCAGTACTTC.

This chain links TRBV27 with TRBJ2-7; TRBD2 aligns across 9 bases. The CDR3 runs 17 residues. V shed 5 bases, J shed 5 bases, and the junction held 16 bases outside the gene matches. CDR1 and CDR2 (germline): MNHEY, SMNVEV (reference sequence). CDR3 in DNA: TGTGCCAGCAGTCCTGTCCCGGGACAGTTAGCGGGAGACGAGCAGTACTTC. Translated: CASSPVPGQLAGDEQYF.

The CDR3 is CASSLALTELFEKLFF. CDR3 in DNA: TGTGCCAGCAGTTTAGCGCTGACAGAACTTTTTGAAAAACTGTTTTTT. The chain has TRBV12-3 or TRBV12-4 and TRBJ1-4; tentative D call: TRBD1 (5 bases). Between the trimmed V and J ends, which lost 0 bases and 7 bases, there was a span of 15 bases. CDR3 length equals 16 residues.

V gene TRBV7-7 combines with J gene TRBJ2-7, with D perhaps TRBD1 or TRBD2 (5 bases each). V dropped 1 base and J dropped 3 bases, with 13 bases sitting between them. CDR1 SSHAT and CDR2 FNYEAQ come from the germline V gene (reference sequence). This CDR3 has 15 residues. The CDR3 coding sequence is TGTGCCAGCAGCTTAGGTACGGGGACCATCTACGAGCAGTACTTC. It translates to CASSLGTGTIYEQYF.

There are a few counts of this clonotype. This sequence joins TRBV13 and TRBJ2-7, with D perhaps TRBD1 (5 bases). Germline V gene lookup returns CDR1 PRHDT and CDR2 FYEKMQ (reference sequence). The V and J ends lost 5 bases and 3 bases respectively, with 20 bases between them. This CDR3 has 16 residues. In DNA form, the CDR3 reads TGTGCCAGCAGCCGGCCAAGGGAAGGGGTAGTCTACGAGCAGTACTTC. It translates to CASSRPREGVVYEQYF.

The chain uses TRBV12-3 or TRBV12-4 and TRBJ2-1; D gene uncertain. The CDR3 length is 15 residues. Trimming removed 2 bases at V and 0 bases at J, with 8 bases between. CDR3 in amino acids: CASSLYQSSYNEQFF. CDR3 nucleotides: TGTGCCAGCAGTTTATATCAGAGCTCCTACAATGAGCAGTTCTTC.

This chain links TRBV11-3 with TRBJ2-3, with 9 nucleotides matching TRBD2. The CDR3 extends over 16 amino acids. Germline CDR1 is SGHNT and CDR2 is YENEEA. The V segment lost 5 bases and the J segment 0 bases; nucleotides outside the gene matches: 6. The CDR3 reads CASSMGTSRSTDTQYF. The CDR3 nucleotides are TGTGCCAGCAGCATGGGGACTAGCAGAAGCACAGATACGCAGTATTTT.

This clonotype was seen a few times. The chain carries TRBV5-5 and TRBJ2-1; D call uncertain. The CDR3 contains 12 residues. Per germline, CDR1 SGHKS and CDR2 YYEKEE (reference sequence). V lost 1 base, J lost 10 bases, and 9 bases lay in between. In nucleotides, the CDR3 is TGTGCCAGCAGCTTGTCGGTCTCCGAGCAGTTCTTC. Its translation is CASSLSVSEQFF.

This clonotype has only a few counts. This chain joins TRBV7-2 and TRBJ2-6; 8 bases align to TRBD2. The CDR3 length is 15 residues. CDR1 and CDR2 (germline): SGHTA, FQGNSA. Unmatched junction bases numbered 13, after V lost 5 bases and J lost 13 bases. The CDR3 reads CASSPGRAGDHVLTF. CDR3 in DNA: TGTGCCAGCAGCCCCGGACGAGCGGGAGATCATGTCCTGACTTTC.

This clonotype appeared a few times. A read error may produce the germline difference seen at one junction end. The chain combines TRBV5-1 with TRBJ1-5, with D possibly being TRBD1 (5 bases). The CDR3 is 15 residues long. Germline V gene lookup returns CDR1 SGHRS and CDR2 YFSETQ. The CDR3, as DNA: TGTGCCAGCAGCCTTGGTGGGGGAAGCAATCAGCCCCAGCATTTT. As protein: CASSLGGGSNQPQHF.

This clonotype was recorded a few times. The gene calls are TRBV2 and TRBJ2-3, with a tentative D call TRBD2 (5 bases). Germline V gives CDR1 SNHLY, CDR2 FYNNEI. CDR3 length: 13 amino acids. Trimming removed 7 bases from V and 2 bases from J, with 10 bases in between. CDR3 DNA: TGTGCCAGCACTCAGCGGTCCACAGATACGCAGTATTTT. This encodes CASTQRSTDTQYF. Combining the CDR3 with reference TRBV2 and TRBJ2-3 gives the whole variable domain EPEVTQTPSHQVTQMGQEVILRCVPISNHLYFYWYRQILGQKVEFLVSFYNNEISEKSEIFDDQFSVERPDGSNFTLKIRSTKLEDSAMYFCASTQRSTDTQYFGPGTRLTVL.

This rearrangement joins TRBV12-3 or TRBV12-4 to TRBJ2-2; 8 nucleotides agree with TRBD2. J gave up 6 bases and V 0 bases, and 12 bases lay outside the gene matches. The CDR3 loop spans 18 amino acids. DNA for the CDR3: TGTGCCAGCAGTTTAGCCGGGAGGGCCAGTCGAAGGGCCGGGGAGCTGTTTTTT. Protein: CASSLAGRASRRAGELFF.

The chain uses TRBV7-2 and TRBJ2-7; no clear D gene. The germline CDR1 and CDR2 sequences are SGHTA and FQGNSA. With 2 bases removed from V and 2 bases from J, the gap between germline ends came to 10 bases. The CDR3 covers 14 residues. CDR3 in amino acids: CASSLKVLPYEQYF. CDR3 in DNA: TGTGCCAGCAGCTTAAAAGTACTGCCCTACGAGCAGTACTTC.

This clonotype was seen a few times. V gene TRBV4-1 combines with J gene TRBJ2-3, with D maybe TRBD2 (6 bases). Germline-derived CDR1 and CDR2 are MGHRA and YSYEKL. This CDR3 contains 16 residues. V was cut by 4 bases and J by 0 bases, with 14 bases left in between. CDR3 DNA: TGCGCCAGCAGCCCAAGGGACTGGGGGAGCACAGATACGCAGTATTTT. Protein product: CASSPRDWGSTDTQYF.

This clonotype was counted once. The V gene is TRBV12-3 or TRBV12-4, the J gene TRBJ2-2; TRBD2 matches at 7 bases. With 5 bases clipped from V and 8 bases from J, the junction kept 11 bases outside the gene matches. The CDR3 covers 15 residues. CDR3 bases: TGTGCCAGCAGTCCCAGACCTAGCGGTGATGGGGAGCTGTTTTTT. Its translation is CASSPRPSGDGELFF.

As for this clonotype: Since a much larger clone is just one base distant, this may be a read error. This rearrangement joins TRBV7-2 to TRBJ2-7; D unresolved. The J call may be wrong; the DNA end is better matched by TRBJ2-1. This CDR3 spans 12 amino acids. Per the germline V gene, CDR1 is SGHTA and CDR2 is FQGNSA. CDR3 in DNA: TGTGCCAGCAGCGTGTCCTCCTACGAGCAGTTCTTC. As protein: CASSVSSYEQFF.

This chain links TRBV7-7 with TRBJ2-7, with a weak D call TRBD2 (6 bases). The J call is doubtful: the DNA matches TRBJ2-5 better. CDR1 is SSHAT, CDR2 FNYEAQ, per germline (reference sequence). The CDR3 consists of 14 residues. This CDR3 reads CASSLTGRRETQYF. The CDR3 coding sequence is TGTGCCAGCAGCTTGACGGGGAGGAGGGAGACCCAGTACTTC.

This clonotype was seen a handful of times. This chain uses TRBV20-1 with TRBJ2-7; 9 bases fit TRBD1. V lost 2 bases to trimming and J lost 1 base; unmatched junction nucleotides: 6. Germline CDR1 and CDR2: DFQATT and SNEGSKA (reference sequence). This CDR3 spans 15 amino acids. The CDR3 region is CSARPGTGPSYEQYF. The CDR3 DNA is TGCAGTGCTAGACCCGGGACAGGGCCGTCCTACGAGCAGTACTTC.

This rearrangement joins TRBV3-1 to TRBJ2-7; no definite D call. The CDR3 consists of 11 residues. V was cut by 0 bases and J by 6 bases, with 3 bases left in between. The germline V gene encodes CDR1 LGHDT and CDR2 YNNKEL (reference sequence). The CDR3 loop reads CASSQETEQYF. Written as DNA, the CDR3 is TGTGCCAGCAGCCAAGAAACCGAGCAGTACTTC.

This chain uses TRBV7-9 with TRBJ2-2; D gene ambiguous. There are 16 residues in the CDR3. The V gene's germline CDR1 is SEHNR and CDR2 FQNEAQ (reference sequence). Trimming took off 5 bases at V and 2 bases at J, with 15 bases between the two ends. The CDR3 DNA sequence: TGTGCCAGCAGCCCCGGCCCTGGCGGCAACACCGGGGAGCTGTTTTTT. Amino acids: CASSPGPGGNTGELFF. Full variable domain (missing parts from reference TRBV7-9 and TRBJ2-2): DTGVSQNPRHKITKRGQNVTFRCDPISEHNRLYWYRQTLGQGPEFLTYFQNEAQLEKSRLLSDRFSAERPKGSFSTLEIQRTEQGDSAMYLCASSPGPGGNTGELFFGEGSRLTVL.

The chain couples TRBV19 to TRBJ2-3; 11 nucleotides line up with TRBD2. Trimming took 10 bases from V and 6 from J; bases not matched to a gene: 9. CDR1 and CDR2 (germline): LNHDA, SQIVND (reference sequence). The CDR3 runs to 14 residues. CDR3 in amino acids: CATGLAGNIDTQYF. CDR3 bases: TGTGCCACCGGACTAGCGGGCAACATCGATACGCAGTATTTT. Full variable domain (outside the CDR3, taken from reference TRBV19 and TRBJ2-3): DGGITQSPKYLFRKEGQNVTLSCEQNLNHDAMYWYRQDPGQGLRLIYYSQIVNDFQKGDIAEGYSVSREKKESFPLTVTSAQKNPTAFYLCATGLAGNIDTQYFGPGTRLTVL.

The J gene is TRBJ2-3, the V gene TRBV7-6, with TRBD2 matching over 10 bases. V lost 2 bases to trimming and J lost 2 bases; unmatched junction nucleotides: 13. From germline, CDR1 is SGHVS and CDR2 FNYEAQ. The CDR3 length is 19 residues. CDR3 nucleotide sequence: TGTGCCAGCAGCTTAAGAGTACGGGGTAGCGGGAGGCCCACAGATACGCAGTATTTT. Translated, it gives CASSLRVRGSGRPTDTQYF.

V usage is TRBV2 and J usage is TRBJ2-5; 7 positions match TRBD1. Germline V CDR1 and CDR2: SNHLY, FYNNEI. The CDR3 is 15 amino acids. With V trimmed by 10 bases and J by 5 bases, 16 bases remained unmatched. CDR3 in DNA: TGTGCCAACCAGGACGCCCAGGGGGTGATGGAGACCCAGTACTTC. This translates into CANQDAQGVMETQYF.

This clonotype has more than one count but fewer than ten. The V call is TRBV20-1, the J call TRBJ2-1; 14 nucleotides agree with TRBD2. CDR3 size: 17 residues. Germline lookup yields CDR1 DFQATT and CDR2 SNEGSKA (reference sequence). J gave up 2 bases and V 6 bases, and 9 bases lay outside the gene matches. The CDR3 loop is CSADGLAGGRTYNEQFF. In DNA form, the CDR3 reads TGCAGTGCCGACGGACTAGCGGGAGGTCGGACCTACAATGAGCAGTTCTTC.

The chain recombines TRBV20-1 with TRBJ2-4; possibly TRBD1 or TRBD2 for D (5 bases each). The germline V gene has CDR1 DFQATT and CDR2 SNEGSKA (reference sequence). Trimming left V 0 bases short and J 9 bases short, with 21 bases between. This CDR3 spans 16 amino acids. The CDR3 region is CSARDDRLRDLSIQYF. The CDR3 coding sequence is TGCAGTGCTAGAGACGATCGCCTCCGGGACCTAAGCATTCAGTACTTC.